This T cell receptor gamma chain was captured in a study of Vδ1+ human thymocytes. This CDR3 is built from 14 residues. Per the germline V gene, CDR1 is EGSNGY and CDR2 is YDSYNSKV. V dropped 0 bases and J dropped 5; count of bases not matched to a gene: 7. Concerning this clone itself: The target antigen is unknown.

The template was reverse-transcribed extracted RNA. CDR3 amplicons came from multiplex PCR with pooled V-gene forward and constant-region reverse primers. TCRdb fed the multiplex PCR reads to CATT. The sample lists tens of thousands of gamma-chain clones, roughly 15% occurring once. Study outcomes and limitations: Thymic TRG and TRD repertoires appeared highly polyclonal. Around 20% of thymic delta-chain sequences were Vdelta2, with few Vdelta3, unlike blood Vdelta1+ controls.

Material for sequencing was Vdelta1+ gamma-delta thymocytes from the thymus. The subset is: FACS-sorted CD3+ TCRalphabeta- TCRVdelta1+ TCRVdelta2- thymocytes. The rearrangement joins TRGV2 to TRGJ1 or TRGJ2. The sequence was collected from a child younger than two who had congenital heart surgery. This chain's CDR3 is CATWDGPRHYKKLF. In DNA, the CDR3 is TGTGCCACCTGGGACGGGCCGAGGCATTATAAGAAACTCTTT.